Below, one T cell receptor (beta chain) is given with its context. No antigen is known for it. This sample is part of a study of read filtering for tumor transcriptome and immune sequencing. Background on the study: By R-ISS, stages I, II and III held approximately 8, 16 and 7 patients. DNase treatment preceded whole-transcriptome library preparation. IR-seq gave about 4.05 to 11 million TCR reads per sample; RNA-seq gave about 80 to 1273. Findings and limits, study-wide: Dropping single-read clonotypes raised IR-seq and RNA-seq shared-clonotype correlation.

Molecular barcoded adaptors covering alpha/delta and beta/gamma chains were used on approximately 400 ng RNA. TCRdb analysed the reads with MiXCR anew, one entry per CDR3 protein. Among about 63,000 distinct CDR3 sequences listed, about 15% were seen once. The CDR3 is 14 residues long. V gave up 1 base and J gave up 8 bases, with 14 bases separating them. Germline lookup yields CDR1 SGHNT and CDR2 YENEEA. The J gene is TRBJ2-5, the V gene TRBV11-3; D remains unclear. The source of this sequence is a donor over 35 with multiple myeloma. Sequencing used a population of CD138-negative cells sorted from bone marrow. CDR3 in amino acids: CASSLGGPPDTQYF. Here the CDR3 DNA reads TGTGCCAGCAGCTTAGGTGGGCCCCCGGATACCCAGTACTTC.